Here is one TCR beta chain with its context. Its antigen remains unknown. This record comes from a study of B cell selection in AIRE deficiency. Broader study findings: Around a third of healthy-donor shared Treg TCRbeta sequences appeared in patient Tconv cells.

J was trimmed by 4 bases and V by 0 bases; bases with no gene match: 3. This CDR3 is 15 amino acids long. Per the germline V gene, CDR1 is LNHNV and CDR2 is YYDKDF (reference sequence). Conventional CD4 T cells were sorted as CD4+CD127+ cells. Controls came from healthy donors unrelated to patients. The method was immunoSEQ multiplex PCR; TCRdb's version includes in-frame clones alone and lacks a portion of them. The sample consists of some 25,000 clones, over 95% of them appearing once. The TCR sequence derives from a human donor in good health. J is TRBJ2-3 and V is TRBV15; TRBD2 agrees at 8 bases. The material sequenced was CD4+CD127+ conventional T cells sorted from PBMCs. DNA of the CDR3: TGTGCCACCAGCAGAGATGTAGCGGGGTCAGATACGCAGTATTTT. It codes for CATSRDVAGSDTQYF.